This T cell receptor (beta chain) was identified in a study of human T cells and chemical hapten exposure. Study information: The study enrolled mostly female patients with alopecia areata, totalis or universalis. General study points: As patch test score rose, PT1 expanded TCR counts tended to rise as well. Compared to controls, expanded TCRs made significantly more large clusters of similar CDR3s.

The sample's time point: patch test 1, 2 weeks after DPC sensitization. As to treatment: therapeutic diphenylcyclopropenone sensitization with weekly scalp DPC. TCRdb redid the calling of the RACE reads with MiXCR, one entry per CDR3 protein. The sample has 65,000 to 85,000 distinct CDR3 sequences; 10% are singletons. On this clonotype itself: The antigen is undetermined.

J lost 2 bases, V lost 3 bases, and 5 bases had no gene match. Germline V gene data show CDR1 as SEHNR and CDR2 as FQNEAQ (reference sequence). The CDR3 loop spans 16 amino acids. This clonotype was obtained from a woman in her fifties or sixties with alopecia areata. Some clones in this sample may be carry-over from other donors' samples. The chain employs TRBV7-9 and TRBJ2-1, with 9 bases matching TRBD2. The source material was whole blood, sampled in connection with sensitization to the hapten diphenylcyclopropenone (DPC). The CDR3 reads CASSFERTSAYNEQFF. CDR3 coding DNA: TGTGCCAGCAGCTTTGAGCGGACTAGCGCCTACAATGAGCAGTTCTTC.